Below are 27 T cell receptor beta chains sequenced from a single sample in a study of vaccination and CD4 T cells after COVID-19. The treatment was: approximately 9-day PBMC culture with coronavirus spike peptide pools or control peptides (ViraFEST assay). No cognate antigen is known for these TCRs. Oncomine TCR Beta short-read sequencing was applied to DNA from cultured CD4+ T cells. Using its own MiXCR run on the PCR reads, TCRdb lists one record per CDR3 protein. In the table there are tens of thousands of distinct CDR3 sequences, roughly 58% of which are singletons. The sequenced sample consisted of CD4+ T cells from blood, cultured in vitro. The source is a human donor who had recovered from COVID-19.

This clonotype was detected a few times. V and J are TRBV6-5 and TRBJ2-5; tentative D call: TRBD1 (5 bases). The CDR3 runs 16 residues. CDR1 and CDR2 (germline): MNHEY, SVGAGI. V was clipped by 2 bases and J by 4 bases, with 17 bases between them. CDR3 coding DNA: TGTGCCAGCAGTTACAACCCCGGGCCTAGGGGAGAGACCCAGTACTTC. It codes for CASSYNPGPRGETQYF.

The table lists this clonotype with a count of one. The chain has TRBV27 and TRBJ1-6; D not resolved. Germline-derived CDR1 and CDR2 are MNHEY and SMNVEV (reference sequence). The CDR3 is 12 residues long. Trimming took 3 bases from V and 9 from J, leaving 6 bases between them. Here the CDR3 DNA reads TGTGCCAGCAGTTTTTTGGGTTCACCCCTCCACTTT. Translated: CASSFLGSPLHF.

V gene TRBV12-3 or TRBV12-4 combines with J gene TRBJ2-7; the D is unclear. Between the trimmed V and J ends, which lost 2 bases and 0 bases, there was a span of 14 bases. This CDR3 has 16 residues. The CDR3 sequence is CASSLLRSATSYEQYF. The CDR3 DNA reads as TGTGCCAGCAGTTTATTACGCAGTGCCACCTCCTACGAGCAGTACTTC.

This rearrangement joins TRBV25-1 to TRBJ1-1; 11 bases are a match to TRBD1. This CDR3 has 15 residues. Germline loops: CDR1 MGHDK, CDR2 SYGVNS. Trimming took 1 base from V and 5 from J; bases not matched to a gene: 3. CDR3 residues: CASSESGTGGTEAFF. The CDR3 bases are TGTGCCAGCAGTGAATCCGGGACAGGGGGAACTGAAGCTTTCTTT.

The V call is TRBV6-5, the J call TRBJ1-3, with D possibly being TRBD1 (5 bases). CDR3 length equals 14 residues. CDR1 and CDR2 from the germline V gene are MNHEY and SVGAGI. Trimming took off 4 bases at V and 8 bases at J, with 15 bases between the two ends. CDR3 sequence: CASSWDPRRDTIYF. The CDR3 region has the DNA TGTGCCAGCAGTTGGGACCCCCGGAGGGACACCATATATTTT.

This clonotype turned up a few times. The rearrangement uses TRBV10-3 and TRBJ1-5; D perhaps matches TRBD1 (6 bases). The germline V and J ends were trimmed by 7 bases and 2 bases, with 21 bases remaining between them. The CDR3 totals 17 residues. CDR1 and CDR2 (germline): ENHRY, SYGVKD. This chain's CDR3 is CAIKFVGGISGNQPQHF. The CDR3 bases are TGTGCCATCAAGTTCGTAGGGGGGATTAGTGGCAATCAGCCCCAGCATTTT.

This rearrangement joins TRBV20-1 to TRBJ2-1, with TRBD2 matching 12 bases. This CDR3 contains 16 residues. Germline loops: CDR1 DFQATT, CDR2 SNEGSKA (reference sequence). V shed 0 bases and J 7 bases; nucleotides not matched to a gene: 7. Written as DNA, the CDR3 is TGCAGTGCTAGAGATTGGGGTCTAGCGGGGGGGAATGAGCAGTTCTTC. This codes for CSARDWGLAGGNEQFF.

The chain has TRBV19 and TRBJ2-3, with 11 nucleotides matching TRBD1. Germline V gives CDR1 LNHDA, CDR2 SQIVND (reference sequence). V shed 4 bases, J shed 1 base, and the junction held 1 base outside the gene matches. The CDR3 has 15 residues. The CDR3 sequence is CASSKGQGGTDTQYF. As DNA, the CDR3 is TGTGCCAGTAGTAAGGGACAGGGGGGCACAGATACGCAGTATTTT.

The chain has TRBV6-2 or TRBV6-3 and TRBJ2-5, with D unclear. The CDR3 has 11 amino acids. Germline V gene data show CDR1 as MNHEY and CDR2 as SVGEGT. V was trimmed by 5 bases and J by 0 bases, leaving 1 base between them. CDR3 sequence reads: CASSHQETQYF. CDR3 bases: TGTGCCAGCAGTCACCAAGAGACCCAGTACTTC.

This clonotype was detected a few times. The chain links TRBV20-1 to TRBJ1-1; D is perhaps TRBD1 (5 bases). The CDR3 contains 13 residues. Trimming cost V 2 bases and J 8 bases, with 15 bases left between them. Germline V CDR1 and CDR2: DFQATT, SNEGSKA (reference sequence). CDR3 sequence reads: CSARSWGGSEAFF. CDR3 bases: TGCAGTGCTAGATCCTGGGGGGGATCCGAAGCTTTCTTT.

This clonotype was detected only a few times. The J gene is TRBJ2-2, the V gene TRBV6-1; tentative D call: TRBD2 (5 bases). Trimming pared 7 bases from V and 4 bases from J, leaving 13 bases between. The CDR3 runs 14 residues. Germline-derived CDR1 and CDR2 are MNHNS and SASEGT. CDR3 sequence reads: CASTRGQFTGELFF. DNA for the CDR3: TGTGCCAGCACCAGAGGGCAGTTCACCGGGGAGCTGTTTTTT.

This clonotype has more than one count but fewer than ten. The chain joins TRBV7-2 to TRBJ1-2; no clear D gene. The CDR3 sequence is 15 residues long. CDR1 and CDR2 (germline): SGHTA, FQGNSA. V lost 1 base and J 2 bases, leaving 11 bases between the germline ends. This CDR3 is CASSLVGSPNYGYTF. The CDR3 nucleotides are TGTGCCAGCAGCTTAGTAGGCAGTCCCAACTATGGCTACACCTTC.

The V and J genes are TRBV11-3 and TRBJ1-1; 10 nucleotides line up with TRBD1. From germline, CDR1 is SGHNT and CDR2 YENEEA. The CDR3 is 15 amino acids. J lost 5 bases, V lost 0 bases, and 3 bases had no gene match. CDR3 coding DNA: TGTGCCAGCAGCTTAGAGGGACAGGGGTTAACTGAAGCTTTCTTT. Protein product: CASSLEGQGLTEAFF.

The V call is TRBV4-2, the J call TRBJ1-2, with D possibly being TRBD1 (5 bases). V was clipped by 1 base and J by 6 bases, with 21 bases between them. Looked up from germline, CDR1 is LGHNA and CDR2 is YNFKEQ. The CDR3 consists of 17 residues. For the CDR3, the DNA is TGTGCCAGCAGCCAAGTGAGCAGGGTAATCTTTCCTGATGGCTACACCTTC. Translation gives CASSQVSRVIFPDGYTF.

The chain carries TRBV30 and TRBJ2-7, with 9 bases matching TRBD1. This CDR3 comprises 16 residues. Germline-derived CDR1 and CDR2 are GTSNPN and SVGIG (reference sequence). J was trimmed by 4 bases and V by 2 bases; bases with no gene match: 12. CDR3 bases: TGTGCCTGGAGTCAAGCCGGGACAGGGAAGGGGTACGAGCAGTACTTC. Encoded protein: CAWSQAGTGKGYEQYF.

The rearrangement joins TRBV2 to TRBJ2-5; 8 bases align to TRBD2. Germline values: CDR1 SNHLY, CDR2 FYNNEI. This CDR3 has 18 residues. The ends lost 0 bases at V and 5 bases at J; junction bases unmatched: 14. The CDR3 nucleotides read TGTGCCAGCAGTGAAGCGCGGAATAGCGGGACCGCCAGGGAGACCCAGTACTTC. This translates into CASSEARNSGTARETQYF.

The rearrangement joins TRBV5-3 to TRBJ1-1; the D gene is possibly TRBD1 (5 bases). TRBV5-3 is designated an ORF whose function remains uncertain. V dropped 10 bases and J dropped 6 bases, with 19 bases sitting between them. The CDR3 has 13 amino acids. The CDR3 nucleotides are TGTGCCCCCTCTCGAGGGGTGGGCCCTGAAGCTTTCTTT. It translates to CAPSRGVGPEAFF.

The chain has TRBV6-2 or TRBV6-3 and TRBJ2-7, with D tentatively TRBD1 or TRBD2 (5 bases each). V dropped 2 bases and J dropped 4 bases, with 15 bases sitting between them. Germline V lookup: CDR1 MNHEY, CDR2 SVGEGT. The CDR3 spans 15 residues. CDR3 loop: CASSYLSGRRYEQYF. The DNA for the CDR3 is TGTGCCAGCAGTTACCTTTCGGGACGGAGGTACGAGCAGTACTTC.

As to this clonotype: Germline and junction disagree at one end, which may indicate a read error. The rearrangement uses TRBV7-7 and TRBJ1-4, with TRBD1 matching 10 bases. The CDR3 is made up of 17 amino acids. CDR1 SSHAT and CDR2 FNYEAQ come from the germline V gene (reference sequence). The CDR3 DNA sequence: TGTGCTAGCAGCCCTTATTCCGGGGACAGGGGTGTCGAAAAACTGTTTTTT. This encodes CASSPYSGDRGVEKLFF.

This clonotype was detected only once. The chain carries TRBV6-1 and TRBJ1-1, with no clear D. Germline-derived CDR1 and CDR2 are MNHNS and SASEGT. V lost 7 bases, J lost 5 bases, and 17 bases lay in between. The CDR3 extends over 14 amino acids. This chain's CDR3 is CASKPDPGATEAFF. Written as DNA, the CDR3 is TGTGCCAGCAAGCCCGACCCCGGTGCGACTGAAGCTTTCTTT.

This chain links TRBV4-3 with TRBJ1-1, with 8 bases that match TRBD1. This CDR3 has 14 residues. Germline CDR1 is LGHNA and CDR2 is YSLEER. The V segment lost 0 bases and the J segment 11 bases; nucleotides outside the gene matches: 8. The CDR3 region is CASSQETGGVKAFF. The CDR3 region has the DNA TGCGCCAGCAGCCAAGAAACAGGGGGGGTTAAGGCTTTCTTT.

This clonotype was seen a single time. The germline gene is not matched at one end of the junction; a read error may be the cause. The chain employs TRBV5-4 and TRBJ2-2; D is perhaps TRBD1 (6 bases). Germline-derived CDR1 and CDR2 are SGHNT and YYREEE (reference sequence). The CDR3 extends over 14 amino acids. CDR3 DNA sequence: TGTGCCCGCAGAAGGGACATATCCACCGGGGAGCTGTTTTTT. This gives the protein CARRRDISTGELFF.

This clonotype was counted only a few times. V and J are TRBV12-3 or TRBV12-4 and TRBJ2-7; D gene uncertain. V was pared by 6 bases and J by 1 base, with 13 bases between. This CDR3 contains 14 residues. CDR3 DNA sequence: TGTGCCAGCAGCCAATCGGACGGGTCCTACGAGCAGTACTTC. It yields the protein CASSQSDGSYEQYF.

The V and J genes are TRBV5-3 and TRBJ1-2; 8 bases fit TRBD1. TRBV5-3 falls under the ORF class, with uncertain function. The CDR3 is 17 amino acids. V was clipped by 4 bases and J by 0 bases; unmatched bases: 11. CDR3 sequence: CARSSPGQVDPNYGYTF. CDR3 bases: TGTGCCAGAAGCAGCCCGGGACAGGTTGACCCTAACTATGGCTACACCTTC.

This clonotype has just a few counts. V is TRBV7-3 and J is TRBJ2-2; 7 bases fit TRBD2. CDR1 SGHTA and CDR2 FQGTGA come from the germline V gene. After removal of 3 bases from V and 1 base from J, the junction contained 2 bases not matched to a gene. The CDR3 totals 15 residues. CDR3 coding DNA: TGTGCCAGCAGCTTGCAGCGGGAGAACACCGGGGAGCTGTTTTTT. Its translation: CASSLQRENTGELFF.

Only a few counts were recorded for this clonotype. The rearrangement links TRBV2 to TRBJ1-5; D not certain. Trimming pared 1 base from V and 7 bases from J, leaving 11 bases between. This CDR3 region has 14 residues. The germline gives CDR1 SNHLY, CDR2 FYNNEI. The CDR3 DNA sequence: TGTGCCAGCAGTGAAGGCACCCAAAGGCAGCCCCAGCATTTT. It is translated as CASSEGTQRQPQHF.

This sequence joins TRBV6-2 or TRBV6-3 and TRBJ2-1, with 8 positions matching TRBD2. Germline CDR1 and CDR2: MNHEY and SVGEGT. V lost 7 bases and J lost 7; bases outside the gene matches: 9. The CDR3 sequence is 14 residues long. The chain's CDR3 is CASTRSGSRNEQFF. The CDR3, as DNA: TGTGCCAGCACTAGGAGCGGGAGCAGGAATGAGCAGTTCTTC.